This entry describes one T cell receptor (beta chain). The antigen is not known. The CDR3 length is 18 residues. V trimming: 5 bases; J trimming: 1 base; junction bases outside the gene matches: 8. From germline, CDR1 is SGHTA and CDR2 FQGTGA. The data originate from a study of OX40 agonist ivuxolimab in advanced cancers. The wider study: In this cohort, patients received ivuxolimab, an agonistic anti-OX40 (CD134) antibody.

Method: immunoSEQ multiplex PCR; TCRdb's copy keeps in-frame clones and lacks some. The data hold approximately 120,000 clones, with 92% observed a single time. Whole-study findings and limits: The study did not work out the antigen specificity of the expanded peripheral T cells.

Peripheral blood came from all dose cohorts at three timepoints. Sequences were derived from CD4+ or CD8+ T cells sorted from blood, sampled in a trial of the OX40 agonist ivuxolimab. This TCR was sampled from an adult with an advanced solid tumor such as melanoma, head and neck, liver or kidney cancer. The chain uses TRBV7-3 and TRBJ2-2; 12 bases align to TRBD2. CDR3 coding DNA: TGTGCCAGCAGCCTCCAACCGGGACTAGCGGGGAACACCGGGGAGCTGTTTTTT. The encoded protein is CASSLQPGLAGNTGELFF.